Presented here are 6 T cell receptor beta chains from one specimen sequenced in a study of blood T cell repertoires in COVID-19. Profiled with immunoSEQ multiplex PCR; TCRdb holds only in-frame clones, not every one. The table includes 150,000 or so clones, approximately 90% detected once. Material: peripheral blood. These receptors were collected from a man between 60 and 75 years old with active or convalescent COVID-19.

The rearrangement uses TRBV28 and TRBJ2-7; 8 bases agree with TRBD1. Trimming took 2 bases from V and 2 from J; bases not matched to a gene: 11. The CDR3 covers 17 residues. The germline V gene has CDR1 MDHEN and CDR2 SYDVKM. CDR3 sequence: CASSLPGGARAPYEQYF. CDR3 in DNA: TGTGCCAGCAGTTTACCAGGGGGCGCTAGAGCCCCCTACGAGCAGTACTTC.

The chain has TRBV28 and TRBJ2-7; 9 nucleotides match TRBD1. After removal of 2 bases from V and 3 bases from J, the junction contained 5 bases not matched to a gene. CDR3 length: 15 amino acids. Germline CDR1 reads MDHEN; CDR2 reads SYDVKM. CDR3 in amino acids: CASSLRGTGIYEQYF. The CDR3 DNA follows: TGTGCCAGCAGTTTAAGGGGGACAGGGATCTACGAGCAGTACTTC.

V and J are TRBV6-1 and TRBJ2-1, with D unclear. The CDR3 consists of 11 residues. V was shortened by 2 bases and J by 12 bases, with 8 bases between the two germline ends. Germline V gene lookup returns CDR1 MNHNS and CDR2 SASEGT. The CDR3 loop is CASSELGWQFF. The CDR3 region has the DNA TGTGCCAGCAGTGAACTAGGTTGGCAGTTCTTC.

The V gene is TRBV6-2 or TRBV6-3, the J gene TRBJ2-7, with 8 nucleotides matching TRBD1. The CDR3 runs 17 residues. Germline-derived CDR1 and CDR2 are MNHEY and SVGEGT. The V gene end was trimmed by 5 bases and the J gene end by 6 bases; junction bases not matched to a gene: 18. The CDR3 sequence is CASSPPTFSRGLREQYF. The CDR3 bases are TGTGCCAGCAGTCCCCCAACTTTCTCCAGGGGGCTACGCGAGCAGTACTTC.

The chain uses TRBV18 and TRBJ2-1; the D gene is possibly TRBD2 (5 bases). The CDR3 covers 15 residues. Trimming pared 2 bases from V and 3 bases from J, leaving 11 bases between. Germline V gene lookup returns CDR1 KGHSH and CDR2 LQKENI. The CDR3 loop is CASSPVTGFYNEQFF. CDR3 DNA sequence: TGTGCCAGCTCACCAGTGACGGGATTCTACAATGAGCAGTTCTTC.

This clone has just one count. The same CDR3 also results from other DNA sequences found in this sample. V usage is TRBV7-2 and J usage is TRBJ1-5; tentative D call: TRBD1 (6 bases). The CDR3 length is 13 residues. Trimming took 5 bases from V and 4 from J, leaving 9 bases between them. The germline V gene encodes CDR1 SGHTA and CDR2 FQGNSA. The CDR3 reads CASSPDRNQPQHF. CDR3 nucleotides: TGTGCCAGCAGCCCGGACAGAAATCAGCCCCAGCATTTT.